These 21 T cell receptor beta chains share one sample of origin, sequenced in a study of graft-versus-host responses after intestinal transplantation. Antigens of these TCRs are unknown. Measured with immunoSEQ multiplex PCR; TCRdb has only the in-frame clones, and not every one. The sample records about 120,000 clones, roughly 96% being singletons. The sample was unstimulated CD8+ T cells sorted from spleen or lymph node cells, taken before intestinal transplant. These receptors were collected from a human donor who received an intestinal transplant.

This clone showed up just once. This chain links TRBV9 with TRBJ2-7, with 11 positions matching TRBD1. Losses at the gene ends were 4 bases for V and 0 bases for J; bases not matched to a gene: 18. In germline, CDR1 is SGDLS, CDR2 YYNGEE. The CDR3 spans 20 residues. CDR3 in DNA: TGTGCCAGCAGCCCATCTTTAAAGGACAGGGGGCCTTTAAGCTCCTACGAGCAGTACTTC. As protein: CASSPSLKDRGPLSSYEQYF.

For this clone: Its ends do not fully match the called genes, so a read error is possible. The V call is TRBV30, the J call TRBJ2-1, with D possibly matching TRBD1 (6 bases). Germline V gives CDR1 GTSNPN, CDR2 SVGIG (reference sequence). The CDR3 has 13 amino acids. In DNA form, the CDR3 reads TGTGCCTGGAGTGGGGACACCGGGGATGAGCAGCTCTTC. It yields the protein CAWSGDTGDEQLF.

The J gene is TRBJ2-7, the V gene TRBV20-1; D remains ambiguous. V was cut by 3 bases and J by 4 bases, with 4 bases left in between. Germline assignment: CDR1 DFQATT and CDR2 SNEGSKA (reference sequence). This CDR3 spans 10 amino acids. The CDR3 loop reads CSASVYEQYF. The CDR3 nucleotides read TGCAGTGCTAGTGTGTACGAGCAGTACTTC.

V and J are TRBV9 and TRBJ2-7; D uncertain. The CDR3 runs to 14 residues. The V gene lost 4 bases and the J gene lost 1 base, with 12 bases spanning the gap. CDR1 is SGDLS, CDR2 YYNGEE, per germline. CDR3 loop: CASSFLDGSYEQYF. CDR3 DNA: TGTGCCAGCAGCTTTCTTGACGGATCCTACGAGCAGTACTTC. Supplemented by reference TRBV9 and TRBJ2-7, the full variable domain reads DSGVTQTPKHLITATGQRVTLRCSPRSGDLSVYWYQQSLDQGLQFLIQYYNGEERAKGNILERFSAQQFPDLHSELNLSSLELGDSALYFCASSFLDGSYEQYFGPGTRLTVT.

This clone came up a few times. This chain connects TRBV7-6 to TRBJ2-1; 9 bases line up with TRBD2. The CDR3 contains 15 residues. Germline assignment: CDR1 SGHVS and CDR2 FNYEAQ. V was pared by 3 bases and J by 5 bases, with 5 bases of the junction left unmatched. The DNA for the CDR3 is TGTGCCAGCAGCTTGCGGGGGGGAGGTCACAATGAGCAGTTCTTC. This encodes CASSLRGGGHNEQFF.

This chain connects TRBV9 to TRBJ2-1; D remains unclear. Germline V gene sequence: CDR1 SGDLS, CDR2 YYNGEE. V lost 0 bases and J 0 bases, leaving 7 bases between the germline ends. The CDR3 has 15 residues. In nucleotides, the CDR3 is TGTGCCAGCAGCGTAGAAAGCCTCTCCTACAATGAGCAGTTCTTC. This codes for CASSVESLSYNEQFF.

The V call is TRBV7-9, the J call TRBJ2-3, with D unresolved. The ends were cut back, 5 bases at V and 4 bases at J, with 10 bases in the middle. Germline V lookup: CDR1 SEHNR, CDR2 FQNEAQ (reference sequence). This CDR3 is 13 amino acids long. The chain's CDR3 is CASSRYTSDTQYF. The CDR3 nucleotides are TGTGCCAGCAGCCGATACACATCAGATACGCAGTATTTT.

This rearrangement joins TRBV9 to TRBJ2-2; a possible D gene is TRBD1 (5 bases). Trimming left V 2 bases short and J 0 bases short, with 8 bases between. CDR3 size: 15 residues. Germline V CDR1 and CDR2: SGDLS, YYNGEE. The CDR3 loop is CASSVPGPNTGELFF. The CDR3 nucleotides read TGTGCCAGCAGCGTCCCAGGGCCGAACACCGGGGAGCTGTTTTTT. The full variable domain, rest sourced from reference TRBV9 and TRBJ2-2, is DSGVTQTPKHLITATGQRVTLRCSPRSGDLSVYWYQQSLDQGLQFLIQYYNGEERAKGNILERFSAQQFPDLHSELNLSSLELGDSALYFCASSVPGPNTGELFFGEGSRLTVL.

The rearrangement uses TRBV7-3 and TRBJ2-2, with no clear D. Trimming took off 5 bases at V and 1 base at J, with 11 bases between the two ends. Germline V lookup: CDR1 SGHTA, CDR2 FQGTGA. This CDR3 is built from 15 residues. The CDR3, as DNA: TGTGCCAGCAGCCCGACACCCAAGAACACCGGGGAGCTGTTTTTT. Its translation: CASSPTPKNTGELFF.

This chain uses TRBV18 with TRBJ1-2, with D unresolved. V lost 0 bases and J lost 2, with 7 bases in between. The CDR3 runs 14 residues. In germline, CDR1 is KGHSH, CDR2 LQKENI. The CDR3 nucleotides read TGTGCCAGCTCACCACCGAGAGAGAACTATGGCTACACCTTC. Amino acid sequence: CASSPPRENYGYTF.

The chain recombines TRBV27 with TRBJ2-7; 8 positions match TRBD2. Germline trimming cut 2 bases from V and 3 bases from J; bases unmatched to any gene: 9. Germline V CDR1 and CDR2: MNHEY, SMNVEV (reference sequence). CDR3 length equals 16 residues. The CDR3 nucleotides read TGTGCCAGCAGTTTAGGTCTCGGGACTAGTTTCTACGAGCAGTACTTC. This codes for CASSLGLGTSFYEQYF.

V usage is TRBV5-6 and J usage is TRBJ2-5, with D perhaps TRBD2 (6 bases). Germline V gene lookup returns CDR1 SGHDT and CDR2 YYEEEE. CDR3 size: 15 residues. V was trimmed by 0 bases and J by 2 bases, leaving 11 bases between them. The CDR3 coding sequence is TGTGCCAGCAGCTTGGGGGCGGGGAAACAAGAGACCCAGTACTTC. It encodes CASSLGAGKQETQYF.

The chain couples TRBV19 to TRBJ2-1; a weak D match, TRBD2 (5 bases). Trimming removed 1 base at V and 0 bases at J, with 10 bases between. This CDR3 comprises 16 residues. CDR1 and CDR2 from the germline V gene are LNHDA and SQIVND (reference sequence). The CDR3 nucleotides read TGTGCCAGTAGTATAGGCGGGCGGTACTCCTACAATGAGCAGTTCTTC. This encodes CASSIGGRYSYNEQFF.

The gene calls are TRBV25-1 and TRBJ1-2, with D unresolved. Germline CDR1 reads MGHDK; CDR2 reads SYGVNS. Trimming took 2 bases from V and 8 from J, leaving 12 bases between them. This CDR3 has 13 residues. CDR3 bases: TGTGCCAGCAGTGAAGATCCCGGGGAAGGCTACACCTTC. It is translated as CASSEDPGEGYTF.

The chain links TRBV7-2 to TRBJ2-7, with TRBD1 matching 8 bases. Germline CDR1 and CDR2: SGHTA and FQGNSA. Trimming cost V 4 bases and J 3 bases; bases outside gene matches: 8. CDR3 size: 15 residues. CDR3 in amino acids: CASSSSGTGDYEQYF. For the CDR3, the DNA is TGTGCCAGCAGCTCGTCCGGGACAGGCGACTACGAGCAGTACTTC.

The chain is built from TRBV29-1 and TRBJ2-1, with TRBD1 as a possible D gene (6 bases). Trimming cost V 7 bases and J 2 bases, with 12 bases left between them. Germline values: CDR1 SQVTM, CDR2 ANQGSEA. The CDR3 length is 13 residues. The CDR3 spells CSAPGVTYNEQFF. CDR3 in DNA: TGCAGCGCCCCAGGGGTGACCTACAATGAGCAGTTCTTC.

The chain recombines TRBV10-1 with TRBJ1-1; D is ambiguous. The germline V gene has CDR1 WNHNN and CDR2 SYGVQD (reference sequence). This CDR3 is built from 12 residues. V was pared by 2 bases and J by 4 bases, with 5 bases between. The CDR3 region has the DNA TGCGCCAGCAGTGAGGGGTCCACTGAAGCTTTCTTT. Translated, it gives CASSEGSTEAFF.

The rearrangement uses TRBV30 and TRBJ1-2, with D tentatively TRBD1 (6 bases). This CDR3 region has 12 residues. The germline V gene has CDR1 GTSNPN and CDR2 SVGIG (reference sequence). Trimming took off 6 bases at V and 7 bases at J, with 15 bases between the two ends. CDR3 DNA sequence: TGTGCCTGTAATAGGGTGGGGGCTGGCTACACCTTC. Translated: CACNRVGAGYTF.

In its sample, this clone was seen a few times. The genes are TRBV2 and TRBJ2-5, with 10 bases aligning to TRBD1. Germline loops: CDR1 SNHLY, CDR2 FYNNEI. The ends lost 7 bases at V and 4 bases at J; junction bases unmatched: 9. The CDR3 is made up of 15 amino acids. In DNA form, the CDR3 reads TGTGCCAGCACTTTGACAGGGGGCCTGCGAGAGACCCAGTACTTC. Its translation: CASTLTGGLRETQYF.

The gene calls are TRBV11-2 and TRBJ2-7, with a weak D call TRBD2 (5 bases). The CDR3 is 12 residues long. The V end was cut by 5 bases, the J end by 7 bases, with 12 bases between. The V gene's germline CDR1 is SGHAT and CDR2 FQNNGV. DNA for the CDR3: TGTGCCAGCAGCGACGTCCGAGGGGAGCAGTACTTC. Amino acids: CASSDVRGEQYF.

This chain's CDR3 is CATSLSGRRQNEQFF. The CDR3 DNA is TGTGCCACCAGCCTGAGCGGGAGAAGACAGAATGAGCAGTTCTTC. V usage is TRBV15 and J usage is TRBJ2-1, with TRBD2 matching 8 bases. Per germline, CDR1 LNHNV and CDR2 YYDKDF (reference sequence). V shed 5 bases and J 7 bases; nucleotides not matched to a gene: 10. This CDR3 is 15 amino acids long.